This T cell receptor (beta chain) was observed in a study of blood T cell repertoires in COVID-19. Across the study: Acute and convalescent COVID-19 specimens originated in the United States, Italy and Spain. In each case, the material was cDNA or gDNA derived from T cells, B-cell-depleted T cells, or PBMCs.

Authors' methods: Nucleated cell number was recorded as an estimate derived from reference gene primer amplification. Clones were sequenced by immunoSEQ multiplex PCR, and TCRdb holds only the in-frame ones, with some missing. The V and J calls and clone size are taken from that table; D and trimming were inferred from the DNA. The sample includes 70,000 to 80,000 clones, roughly 82% seen only once; the top ten take about 12%. CDR3 size: 15 residues. With V trimmed by 2 bases and J by 2 bases, 2 bases remained unmatched. Germline V lookup: CDR1 SGHAT, CDR2 FQNNGV. Specimen: peripheral blood. The chain carries TRBV11-2 and TRBJ2-1; the match to TRBD2 covers 8 bases. The TCR comes from a human donor in a cohort sampled during active COVID-19. The CDR3 coding sequence is TGTGCCAGCAGCTTATTTAGCGGGGCCTACAATGAGCAGTTCTTC. It specifies CASSLFSGAYNEQFF.